This T cell receptor (beta chain) was captured in a study of beta chain features in type 1 diabetes. General study findings and limits: TCRB CDR3 length was moderately but significantly reduced in all four CD4+ subsets of Type 1 diabetes patients. Compared with healthy donors, patients appeared to share more similar naive, central memory and regulatory TCRB repertoires.

The CDR3 length is 14 residues. Trimming cost V 6 bases and J 0 bases; bases outside gene matches: 4. Looked up from germline, CDR1 is MNHNY and CDR2 is SVGAGI (reference sequence). Expressed TCRB transcripts were sequenced because the isolated RNA had all been reverse transcribed beforehand. Repertoires were generated with immunoSEQ multiplex PCR, while TCRdb's copy carries only in-frame clones and drops some. The sample yields tens of thousands of clones, around 32% seen once. With respect to this clone: Its antigen is unidentified.

The clonotype originates from a woman between 18 and 29 years old in good health. V is TRBV6-6 and J is TRBJ1-2; 7 nucleotides align to TRBD1. Material for sequencing was stem cell memory CD4+ T cells from blood. In nucleotides, the CDR3 is TGTGCCAGCAGAAGACAGGGAGCTAACTATGGCTACACCTTC. This encodes CASRRQGANYGYTF.